These 25 T cell receptor beta chains share one sample of origin, sequenced in a study of shared clonotypes between healthy human individuals (dated by TCRdb to 2018 to 2020). Receptor amplification or capture employed the immunoSEQ multiplex PCR assay. TCRdb provides this immuneACCESS table in a form limited to in-frame rearrangements. Some clones are lacking; in checked studies, under half of them reflect an unresolved V gene, and why the rest are absent is not known. This sample is represented by hundreds of thousands of clones; roughly 98% of them were singletons. Approximately 0.3% of the sample is held by the ten biggest clonotypes. For the CD8 naive samples, CD45RO-negative cells were positively selected for CCR7, yielding a CD45RA+CCR7+ population from which TemRA cells were excluded. The specimen sequenced was naive CD8+ T cells sorted from blood. The intended sense of this specimen's cell subset or site label: CD45RA+CCR7+. Every receptor here comes from a man aged 30 to 45 in good health.

This chain uses TRBV2 with TRBJ2-3; TRBD2 matches 15 bases. This CDR3 contains 16 residues. V lost 10 bases to trimming and J lost 5 bases; unmatched junction nucleotides: 10. Germline CDR1 is SNHLY and CDR2 is FYNNEI. The CDR3 region is CATPPGLAGGVDTQYF. The CDR3 nucleotides are TGTGCCACCCCACCTGGACTAGCGGGAGGGGTAGATACGCAGTATTTT. Combining the CDR3 with reference TRBV2 and TRBJ2-3 gives the whole variable domain EPEVTQTPSHQVTQMGQEVILRCVPISNHLYFYWYRQILGQKVEFLVSFYNNEISEKSEIFDDQFSVERPDGSNFTLKIRSTKLEDSAMYFCATPPGLAGGVDTQYFGPGTRLTVL.

V is TRBV7-3 and J is TRBJ2-1; 10 positions match TRBD2. From germline, CDR1 is SGHTA and CDR2 FQGTGA. The CDR3 totals 16 residues. J was trimmed by 8 bases and V by 4 bases; bases with no gene match: 11. The CDR3 sequence is CASSWRGLAGEDEQFF. The CDR3 coding sequence is TGTGCCAGCAGCTGGCGTGGGCTAGCGGGAGAGGATGAGCAGTTCTTC.

The chain uses TRBV7-8 and TRBJ1-2; D might be TRBD1 (5 bases). This CDR3 spans 15 amino acids. V lost 3 bases and J lost 0, with 11 bases in between. The germline V gene has CDR1 SGHVS and CDR2 FQNEAQ. The CDR3 here is CASSFQPGPNYGYTF. DNA for the CDR3: TGTGCCAGCAGCTTCCAGCCAGGGCCTAACTATGGCTACACCTTC.

The chain is built from TRBV4-3 and TRBJ2-1, with D tentatively TRBD2 (5 bases). The V end lost 0 bases, the J end lost 3 bases, and 9 bases lay between the germline ends. This CDR3 has 15 residues. The germline CDR1 and CDR2 sequences are LGHNA and YSLEER. CDR3 bases: TGCGCCAGCAGCCAAGACCGGACTTACTACAATGAGCAGTTCTTC. Amino acid sequence: CASSQDRTYYNEQFF.

The rearrangement links TRBV25-1 to TRBJ2-7, with D hard to call. V gave up 5 bases and J gave up 3 bases, with 2 bases separating them. CDR3 length: 10 residues. Per germline, CDR1 MGHDK and CDR2 SYGVNS. The CDR3 sequence: CASSLYEQYF. The DNA of the CDR3 is TGTGCCAGCAGTCTCTACGAGCAGTACTTC.

This sequence joins TRBV11-2 and TRBJ1-2; maybe TRBD1 (5 bases). V gave up 4 bases and J gave up 0 bases, with 15 bases separating them. The CDR3 runs to 16 residues. Looked up from germline, CDR1 is SGHAT and CDR2 is FQNNGV. CDR3 in amino acids: CASSSSPGTPNYGYTF. CDR3 sequence (DNA): TGTGCCAGCAGCTCCTCGCCAGGGACCCCTAACTATGGCTACACCTTC.

The gene calls are TRBV4-3 and TRBJ2-1; D call uncertain. Germline V lookup: CDR1 LGHNA, CDR2 YSLEER. V lost 3 bases, J lost 7 bases, and 16 bases lay in between. CDR3 size: 15 residues. The CDR3 coding sequence is TGCGCCAGCAGCCAGACTCATTGGGGAATGAATGAGCAGTTCTTC. Amino acid sequence: CASSQTHWGMNEQFF.

The CDR3 here is CASRGFAGGRSNEQFF. For the CDR3, the DNA is TGTGCCAGCAGGGGCTTCGCGGGAGGCCGTTCCAATGAGCAGTTCTTC. The rearrangement links TRBV2 to TRBJ2-1; 8 bases agree with TRBD2. With V trimmed by 6 bases and J by 6 bases, 13 bases remained unmatched. The CDR3 runs 16 residues. The germline V gene encodes CDR1 SNHLY and CDR2 FYNNEI.

The rearrangement links TRBV14 to TRBJ2-1; D is perhaps TRBD1 (5 bases). Trimming took off 2 bases at V and 8 bases at J, with 7 bases between the two ends. Germline CDR1 reads SGHDN; CDR2 reads FVKESK. The CDR3 is made up of 12 amino acids. The CDR3 reads CASSQWGDEQFF. The DNA for the CDR3 is TGTGCCAGCAGCCAATGGGGCGATGAGCAGTTCTTC.

The chain uses TRBV7-9 and TRBJ1-1; no clear D gene. CDR3 length equals 15 residues. V lost 5 bases and J lost 0, with 13 bases in between. Germline V gene data show CDR1 as SEHNR and CDR2 as FQNEAQ (reference sequence). CDR3 amino acids: CASSTLSTMNTEAFF. Here the CDR3 DNA reads TGTGCCAGCAGCACGTTATCGACGATGAACACTGAAGCTTTCTTT.

The V and J genes are TRBV10-3 and TRBJ2-1, with TRBD1 matching over 9 bases. The ends lost 3 bases at V and 8 bases at J; junction bases unmatched: 8. CDR1 and CDR2 (germline): ENHRY, SYGVKD. This CDR3 is 15 amino acids long. CDR3 sequence: CAISDSGTGLDEQFF. CDR3 sequence (DNA): TGTGCCATCAGTGACTCCGGGACAGGGCTTGATGAGCAGTTCTTC.

The chain carries TRBV4-1 and TRBJ2-7; TRBD2 might be the D (5 bases). Germline loops: CDR1 MGHRA, CDR2 YSYEKL. V lost 0 bases to trimming and J lost 3 bases, with 12 bases between them. The CDR3 consists of 15 residues. CDR3: CASSQDVTTLYEQYF. Written as DNA, the CDR3 is TGCGCCAGCAGCCAAGATGTGACTACTCTCTACGAGCAGTACTTC.

The chain couples TRBV7-6 to TRBJ2-1, with D possibly matching TRBD1 (5 bases). Germline CDR1 and CDR2: SGHVS and FNYEAQ. V dropped 3 bases and J dropped 10 bases, with 7 bases sitting between them. There are 11 residues in the CDR3. The CDR3 reads CASSFGAEQFF. The DNA of the CDR3 is TGTGCCAGCAGCTTTGGGGCGGAGCAGTTCTTC.

This chain joins TRBV27 and TRBJ1-1; TRBD1 aligns across 8 bases. The CDR3 loop spans 16 amino acids. Germline V gene sequence: CDR1 MNHEY, CDR2 SMNVEV (reference sequence). The junction had 12 bases not matched to a gene; V was cut back by 6 bases and J by 3 bases. CDR3 DNA: TGTGCCAGCAGGGCAATAGGACAGGGCCTTTACACTGAAGCTTTCTTT. As protein: CASRAIGQGLYTEAFF.

The chain uses TRBV9 and TRBJ2-1, with 7 bases fitting TRBD2. The CDR3 loop spans 14 amino acids. The germline gives CDR1 SGDLS, CDR2 YYNGEE. V lost 2 bases and J lost 9; bases outside the gene matches: 8. The CDR3 loop is CASSVVGGRGEQFF. The CDR3 DNA reads as TGTGCCAGCAGCGTGGTTGGAGGGAGGGGTGAGCAGTTCTTC.

This rearrangement joins TRBV27 to TRBJ2-1, with TRBD2 matching 8 bases. The CDR3 runs to 11 residues. The trim removed 4 bases at V and 16 bases at J, leaving 6 bases unmatched. Germline CDR1 MNHEY, CDR2 SMNVEV (reference sequence). The CDR3 reads CASSYAGGAFF. The CDR3 DNA reads as TGTGCCAGCAGTTATGCGGGGGGAGCCTTCTTC.

The chain carries TRBV19 and TRBJ2-3, with TRBD2 matching over 11 bases. Germline CDR1 reads LNHDA; CDR2 reads SQIVND (reference sequence). After removal of 1 base from V and 3 bases from J, the junction contained 3 bases not matched to a gene. The CDR3 is made up of 16 amino acids. CDR3: CASSIVTSGSTDTQYF. The CDR3 region has the DNA TGTGCCAGTAGTATAGTTACTAGCGGGAGTACAGATACGCAGTATTTT.

This chain uses TRBV7-2 with TRBJ2-7, with D tentatively TRBD2 (6 bases). CDR1 and CDR2 (germline): SGHTA, FQGNSA. This CDR3 has 12 amino acids. Trimming cost V 4 bases and J 8 bases, with 12 bases left between them. The CDR3 sequence is CASSSTGDKQYF. CDR3 bases: TGTGCCAGCAGCTCGACGGGGGATAAGCAGTACTTC.

V gene TRBV5-8 combines with J gene TRBJ1-4; 10 bases fit TRBD1. The CDR3 runs to 17 residues. Germline trimming cut 4 bases from V and 3 bases from J; bases unmatched to any gene: 9. Germline-derived CDR1 and CDR2 are SGHTS and YDEGEE. The CDR3 protein is CASSPRDRGLANEKLFF. CDR3 bases: TGTGCCAGCAGCCCTAGAGACAGGGGGCTAGCTAATGAAAAACTGTTTTTT.

This clone was found once. The CDR3 spells CASNPRTANYGYTF. The CDR3 bases are TGTGCCAGCAACCCCCGGACAGCTAACTATGGCTACACCTTC. The chain links TRBV2 to TRBJ1-2, with a weak D call TRBD1 (6 bases). Trimming took 7 bases from V and 0 from J, leaving 12 bases between them. The length of the CDR3 is 14 residues. CDR1 and CDR2 from the germline V gene are SNHLY and FYNNEI.

This clone showed up just a few times. V is TRBV19 and J is TRBJ2-5, with TRBD2 as a possible D gene (5 bases). CDR1 and CDR2 from the germline V gene are LNHDA and SQIVND (reference sequence). The CDR3 loop spans 15 amino acids. V lost 4 bases to trimming and J lost 5 bases, with 17 bases between them. The CDR3 nucleotides read TGTGCCAGTAGTAGAGGGTCTAACCCGGGGGAGACCCAGTACTTC. The encoded protein is CASSRGSNPGETQYF.

This chain connects TRBV29-1 to TRBJ2-1, with D possibly TRBD2 on 6 matching bases. The CDR3 is 15 residues long. Germline V gene sequence: CDR1 SQVTM, CDR2 ANQGSEA. V lost 1 base to trimming and J lost 3 bases, with 13 bases between them. CDR3 residues: CSVEASSEIYNEQFF. In nucleotides, the CDR3 is TGCAGCGTTGAAGCCTCTAGCGAGATCTACAATGAGCAGTTCTTC.

J is TRBJ2-3 and V is TRBV29-1, with 8 nucleotides matching TRBD2. V lost 0 bases, J lost 5 bases, and 7 bases stayed unmatched. Per germline, CDR1 SQVTM and CDR2 ANQGSEA. The CDR3 spans 15 residues. The chain's CDR3 is CSVEDWREDIDTQYF. The CDR3, as DNA: TGCAGCGTTGAAGATTGGCGGGAGGATATAGATACGCAGTATTTT.

The chain couples TRBV5-6 to TRBJ2-7; no definite D call. Trimming took off 1 base at V and 1 base at J, with 6 bases between the two ends. Germline V gene data show CDR1 as SGHDT and CDR2 as YYEEEE. The length of the CDR3 is 13 residues. The DNA for the CDR3 is TGTGCCAGCAGCTTGTCGAATTCCTACGAGCAGTACTTC. Residues: CASSLSNSYEQYF. Using reference TRBV5-6 and TRBJ2-7 for the parts outside the CDR3, the full variable domain is DAGVTQSPTHLIKTRGQQVTLRCSPKSGHDTVSWYQQALGQGPQFIFQYYEEEERQRGNFPDRFSGHQFPNYSSELNVNALLLGDSALYLCASSLSNSYEQYFGPGTRLTVT.

The gene calls are TRBV7-9 and TRBJ1-1; D is undetermined. Germline CDR1 and CDR2: SEHNR and FQNEAQ (reference sequence). Deletions cut 1 base from V and 4 bases from J, with 13 bases between. The CDR3 is 15 residues long. For the CDR3, the DNA is TGTGCCAGCAGCTTAGAGCTGGGCCTCCTCACTGAAGCTTTCTTT. This gives the protein CASSLELGLLTEAFF.